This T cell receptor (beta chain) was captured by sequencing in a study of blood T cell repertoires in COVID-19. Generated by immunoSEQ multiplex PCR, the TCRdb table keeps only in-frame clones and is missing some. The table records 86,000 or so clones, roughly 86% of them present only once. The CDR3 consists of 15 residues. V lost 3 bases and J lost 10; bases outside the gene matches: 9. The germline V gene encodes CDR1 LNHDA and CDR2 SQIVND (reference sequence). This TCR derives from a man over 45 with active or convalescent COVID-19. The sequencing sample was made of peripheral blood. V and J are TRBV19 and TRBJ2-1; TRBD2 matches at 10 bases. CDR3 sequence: CASSIQLAGAGEQFF. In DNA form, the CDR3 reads TGTGCCAGTAGTATTCAGCTAGCGGGGGCAGGGGAGCAGTTCTTC.